The next 15 T cell receptor beta chains were all read from a single sample in a study of CD8+CD57+ T cells in acquired aplastic anemia. TCR beta VDJ and CDR3 were profiled, and genomic DNA was the template. TCRdb re-called the reads through MiXCR, storing one row per CDR3 protein. The sample lists around 250,000 distinct CDR3 sequences, roughly 80% occurring once. CD8+CD57+ cell expansion had been shown by flow cytometry in patients chosen for sequencing. The specimen sequenced was sorted CD4+, CD8+, or CD8+CD57+ T cells (not recorded which) from PBMCs. The receptor source for this set is a human donor with aplastic anemia.

The chain employs TRBV13 and TRBJ2-1; 10 bases agree with TRBD2. V gave up 4 bases and J gave up 7 bases; unmatched junction bases: 13. This CDR3 contains 17 residues. Germline-derived CDR1 and CDR2 are PRHDT and FYEKMQ (reference sequence). CDR3 residues: CASSSQVAGGSGNEQFF. As DNA, the CDR3 is TGTGCCAGCAGCTCACAAGTAGCGGGGGGCTCGGGGAATGAGCAGTTCTTC.

A single count supports this clonotype. The gene calls are TRBV7-7 and TRBJ2-5, with 9 bases that match TRBD1. CDR3 length: 14 amino acids. The germline V gene encodes CDR1 SSHAT and CDR2 FNYEAQ (reference sequence). CDR3 residues: CAGSLGQGRETQYF. The CDR3 DNA reads TGTGCTGGCAGCTTAGGACAGGGGCGGGAGACCCAGTACTTC.

V gene TRBV20-1 combines with J gene TRBJ2-3, with D possibly being TRBD2 (6 bases). The CDR3 contains 14 residues. Germline CDR1 DFQATT, CDR2 SNEGSKA (reference sequence). V was pared by 3 bases and J by 1 base, with 11 bases between. The CDR3 DNA sequence: TGCAGTGCTAGGCCGGGGGATGGCACAGATACGCAGTATTTT. It yields the protein CSARPGDGTDTQYF.

The rearrangement links TRBV7-8 to TRBJ1-4, with no clear D. Germline CDR1 reads SGHVS; CDR2 reads FQNEAQ. V was trimmed by 1 base and J by 16 bases, leaving 19 bases between them. The CDR3 is 14 residues long. In nucleotides, the CDR3 is TGTGCCAGCAGCTTAGAGGGAGGTCCCGAAACGCAGTTTTTT. Its translation is CASSLEGGPETQFF.

As to this clonotype: The CDR3 end shows no conserved phenylalanine or tryptophan, and so a read error is likely. The DNA is left out, because the CDR3 cannot be placed on it with certainty; the CDR3 is given as TCRdb lists it. The gene calls are TRBV2 and TRBJ2-7. CDR1 SNHLY and CDR2 FYNNEI come from the germline V gene. The CDR3 length is 13 residues, termini included. This CDR3 is CASSHPVMDKHYY.

This chain links TRBV29-1 with TRBJ2-7; D is possibly TRBD1 or TRBD2 (5 bases each). V dropped 7 bases and J dropped 3 bases, with 16 bases sitting between them. The CDR3 runs 13 residues. Looked up from germline, CDR1 is SQVTM and CDR2 is ANQGSEA. This chain's CDR3 is CSDLGRGGYEQYF. The CDR3 DNA follows: TGCAGCGATCTGGGACGTGGGGGCTACGAGCAGTACTTC.

On this clonotype: This is likely a read error, given that the CDR3 carries no conserved phenylalanine or tryptophan at its end. V gene TRBV9 combines with J gene TRBJ2-1, with TRBD2 matching 7 bases. Germline-derived CDR1 and CDR2 are SGDLS and YYNGEE. The CDR3 runs 13 residues. V dropped 3 bases and J dropped 9; count of bases not matched to a gene: 6. The CDR3 nucleotides read TGTGCCAGCAGCGATGGGGGGGACCCTGAGCAGTTCGTC. Its translation: CASSDGGDPEQFV.

This chain joins TRBV15 and TRBJ2-7, with TRBD1 identical over 7 bases. The V gene end was trimmed by 5 bases and the J gene end by 5 bases; junction bases not matched to a gene: 12. The CDR3 is 15 amino acids. Germline V gene lookup returns CDR1 LNHNV and CDR2 YYDKDF (reference sequence). The CDR3 DNA follows: TGTGCCACCAGCGAAGGGGGCAGGGGGTTTCACGAGCAGTACTTC. This codes for CATSEGGRGFHEQYF.

Regarding this clonotype: Mismatch with germline at one junction end may stem from a read error. CDR3 DNA: TGCGCCACCAGCTCATACAGGGGCAACTCACCCCTCCACTTT. Translated: CATSSYRGNSPLHF. V usage is TRBV15 and J usage is TRBJ1-6; 7 bases are a match to TRBD1. The CDR3 spans 14 residues. Germline CDR1 is LNHNV and CDR2 is YYDKDF (reference sequence).

This clonotype has a handful of counts. This chain links TRBV11-3 with TRBJ2-1; perhaps TRBD1 as D (6 bases). This CDR3 spans 16 amino acids. V shed 0 bases and J shed 2 bases, with 11 bases lying between them. In germline, CDR1 is SGHNT, CDR2 YENEEA. DNA of the CDR3: TGTGCCAGCAGCTTAGATCTGACAGGAACCTACAATGAGCAGTTCTTC. This translates into CASSLDLTGTYNEQFF.

On this clonotype: The final CDR3 position lacks the conserved phenylalanine or tryptophan, pointing to a likely read error. The limits of the CDR3 on the DNA are not certain, so only TCRdb's listed CDR3 is given. The chain uses TRBV7-2 and TRBJ2-3; TRBD1 is taken as the D call from the table, unchecked against the DNA. CDR1 is SGHTA, CDR2 FQGNSA, per germline. The CDR3 region is 13 residues in length, termini included. CDR3 sequence: CASSFRDRPFKDT.

Notes on this clonotype: Relative to the germline gene, one junction end is altered; a read error may explain this. The rearrangement uses TRBV7-9 and TRBJ1-6; 9 bases are shared with TRBD1. Germline values: CDR1 SEHNR, CDR2 FQNEAQ (reference sequence). This CDR3 is built from 14 residues. The CDR3 bases are TGTGCCAGCAGCTTTGACAGGGGGGATGCGCCCCATGAGTTT. Encoded protein: CASSFDRGDAPHEF.

The chain has TRBV2 and TRBJ2-7, with 7 positions matching TRBD1. The CDR3 has 15 residues. Germline V CDR1 and CDR2: SNHLY, FYNNEI. V shed 8 bases, J shed 1 base, and the junction held 11 bases outside the gene matches. The CDR3 spells CASGDGTALSYEQYV. The CDR3 region has the DNA TGTGCCAGCGGGGACGGGACAGCCCTTTCCTACGAGCAGTACGTC.

This clonotype has at least ten counts. One end of the junction fails to match germline, which may point to a read error. The chain couples TRBV15 to TRBJ2-3; no firm D call. The germline V gene encodes CDR1 LNHNV and CDR2 YYDKDF (reference sequence). The CDR3 totals 14 residues. The CDR3 DNA is TGTGCCACCAGCAGAGGCGGCGAGCAAGATACCCAGTACTTT. Protein product: CATSRGGEQDTQYF.

With regard to this clonotype: Without the conserved terminal phenylalanine or tryptophan, this CDR3 likely stems from a read error. The DNA is omitted, as the CDR3 cannot be located on it reliably, and the CDR3 follows TCRdb's listing. The chain recombines TRBV2 with TRBJ1-2; TRBD1, the table's D call, lacks a check against the DNA. Germline CDR1 SNHLY, CDR2 FYNNEI. The CDR3 length is 15 residues, termini included. The CDR3 sequence is CASSPDSNTEAFFGQ.